This TCR beta chain emerged from a study of Ad26.COV2.S vaccination and SARS-CoV-2 variants. Study-wide background: COV1001, an Ad26.COV2.S trial, supplied this vaccine-arm donor.

Notes on the study in general: Marked by substantial breadth, spike-specific CD8+ and CD4+ T cell responses were reportedly seen after vaccination.

Using immunoSEQ multiplex PCR, the repertoire was profiled, and TCRdb retains in-frame clones only, with some absent. The profile shows some 300,000 clones, around 84% of them singletons. The CDR3 runs to 11 residues. V lost 4 bases to trimming and J lost 9 bases, with 10 bases between them. As to treatment: some 20 received Ad26.COV2.S at low or high dose, single or two shots; 5 received placebo; per-sample allocation not given. The investigators took samples on day 63 after the first vaccine or placebo injection. An Ad26 vector that expressed Wuhan-strain SARS-CoV-2 spike constituted the vaccine. For this clone: Antigen unknown.

This specimen was peripheral blood, taken in a trial of Ad26.COV2.S vaccine versus placebo. This TCR derives from a person aged 18-60 years who received the Ad26.COV2.S COVID-19 vaccine or a placebo. The chain couples TRBV12-3 or TRBV12-4 to TRBJ2-7; the D gene is possibly TRBD2 (5 bases). The CDR3 sequence: CASSSTRGQYF. The CDR3 DNA follows: TGTGCCAGCAGTTCCACCCGGGGGCAGTACTTC.